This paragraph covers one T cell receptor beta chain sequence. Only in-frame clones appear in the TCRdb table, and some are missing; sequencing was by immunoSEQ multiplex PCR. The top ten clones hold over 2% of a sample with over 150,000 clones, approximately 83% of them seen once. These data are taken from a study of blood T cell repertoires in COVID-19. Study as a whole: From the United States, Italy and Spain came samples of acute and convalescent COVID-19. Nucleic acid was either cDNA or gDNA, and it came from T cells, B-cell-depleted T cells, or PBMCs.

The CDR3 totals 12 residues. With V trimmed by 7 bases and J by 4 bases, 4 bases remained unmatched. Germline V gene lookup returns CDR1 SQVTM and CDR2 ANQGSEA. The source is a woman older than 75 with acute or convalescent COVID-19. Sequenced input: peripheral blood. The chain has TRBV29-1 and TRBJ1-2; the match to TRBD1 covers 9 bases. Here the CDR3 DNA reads TGCAGCGCCCAGGGACAGGGCTATGGCTACACCTTC. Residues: CSAQGQGYGYTF. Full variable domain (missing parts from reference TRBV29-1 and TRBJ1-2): SAVISQKPSRDICQRGTSLTIQCQVDSQVTMMFWYRQQPGQSLTLIATANQGSEATYESGFVIDKFPISRPNLTFSTLTVSNMSPEDSSIYLCSAQGQGYGYTFGSGTRLTVV.